These 13 T cell receptor beta chains share one sample of origin, sequenced in a study of CD8+CD57+ T cells in acquired aplastic anemia. The template used for profiling TCR beta VDJ and CDR3 was genomic DNA. TCRdb re-derived calls from the reads in MiXCR, one entry per CDR3 protein. The profile shows 400,000 to 500,000 distinct CDR3 sequences, 55% to 75% of them singletons. The sequenced material came from sorted CD4+, CD8+, or CD8+CD57+ T cells (not recorded which) from PBMCs. The receptors originated from a human donor in good health, serving as a control.

As concerns this clonotype: The junction and the germline gene differ at one end; a read error may be behind it. The chain joins TRBV2 to TRBJ1-2; possibly TRBD1 for D (6 bases). The CDR3 totals 17 residues. Germline lookup yields CDR1 SNHLY and CDR2 FYNNEI. CDR3 sequence (DNA): TGTGCCAGCGGCTTAGGGGGTGGCAACAGGGTCGGCTATTGCTACACCTTC. This gives the protein CASGLGGGNRVGYCYTF. Complete variable domain (other parts from reference TRBV2 and TRBJ1-2): EPEVTQTPSHQVTQMGQEVILRCVPISNHLYFYWYRQILGQKVEFLVSFYNNEISEKSEIFDDQFSVERPDGSNFTLKIRSTKLEDSAMYFCASGLGGGNRVGYCYTFGSGTRLTVV.

The V gene is TRBV7-2, the J gene TRBJ1-3; 7 nucleotides align to TRBD1. The CDR3 is 15 amino acids. Germline CDR1 SGHTA, CDR2 FQGNSA. With 5 bases clipped from V and 16 bases from J, the junction kept 20 bases outside the gene matches. CDR3 region: CASSEGAGDGDNVYF. The CDR3 DNA follows: TGTGCCAGCAGCGAGGGGGCCGGGGATGGGGACAACGTCTATTTT.

About this clonotype: The missing conserved phenylalanine or tryptophan at the end of this CDR3 makes a read error likely. No DNA is shown, since the ends of the CDR3 on it are uncertain; the CDR3 is the one TCRdb lists. This chain uses TRBV7-7 with TRBJ2-5; the D call TRBD2 from the table was never checked on the DNA. Per the germline V gene, CDR1 is SSHAT and CDR2 is FNYEAQ (reference sequence). The CDR3 is 13 amino acids long, termini counted. The CDR3 spells CASSIGGRAIQYI.

Regarding this clonotype: This may stem from a read error, because a much larger clone lies one nucleotide away. This rearrangement joins TRBV12-3 or TRBV12-4 to TRBJ2-1; possibly TRBD1 or TRBD2 for D (5 bases each). The CDR3 extends over 14 amino acids. Trimming removed 6 bases from V and 10 bases from J, with 19 bases in between. CDR3 sequence (DNA): TGTGCCAGCAGACTTCGGAGAGGGGCCCGAGAGCAGTTCTTC. Its translation: CASRLRRGAREQFF.

Comments on this clonotype: Germline and junction disagree at one end, which may indicate a read error. The chain recombines TRBV7-2 with TRBJ1-6; no reliable D call. This CDR3 is built from 16 residues. Germline assignment: CDR1 SGHTA and CDR2 FQGNSA. As DNA, the CDR3 is TGTGCCAGCAGGCGGGAGGGCGTGACCCCTCCTTCACCCGTCCACTTT. It encodes CASRREGVTPPSPVHF. Full variable domain (outside the CDR3, taken from reference TRBV7-2 and TRBJ1-6): GAGVSQSPSNKVTEKGKDVELRCDPISGHTALYWYRQSLGQGLEFLIYFQGNSAPDKSGLPSDRFSAERTGGSVSTLTIQRTQQEDSAVYLCASRREGVTPPSPVHFGNGTRLTVT.

The rearrangement links TRBV20-1 to TRBJ1-1; perhaps TRBD1 as D (5 bases). Trimming removed 4 bases at V and 0 bases at J, with 15 bases between. Germline V lookup: CDR1 DFQATT, CDR2 SNEGSKA (reference sequence). This CDR3 comprises 15 residues. Written as DNA, the CDR3 is TGCAGTGCTACTAACGCCGACAGCCTGAACACTGAAGCTTTCTTT. Translating gives CSATNADSLNTEAFF.

This sequence joins TRBV20-1 and TRBJ2-7, with 9 bases aligning to TRBD2. CDR3 length equals 13 residues. The germline V gene encodes CDR1 DFQATT and CDR2 SNEGSKA (reference sequence). The V segment lost 5 bases and the J segment 10 bases; nucleotides outside the gene matches: 12. CDR3 DNA sequence: TGCAGTGCTGTCGCGGGGGGGACTTACCATCAGTACTTC. This translates into CSAVAGGTYHQYF.

The chain links TRBV5-1 to TRBJ2-3; weak D call: TRBD1 (6 bases). Germline CDR1 is SGHRS and CDR2 is YFSETQ. This CDR3 spans 16 amino acids. The ends were cut back, 3 bases at V and 3 bases at J, with 17 bases in the middle. CDR3 amino acids: CASSSAGGGATDTQYF. The CDR3 DNA sequence: TGCGCCAGCAGCTCCGCCGGTGGGGGCGCGACAGATACGCAGTATTTT.

The DNA for the CDR3 is TGTGCCACCAGTGGACAGGCGGACTACGAACAGTTCTTC. This codes for CATSGQADYEQFF. This rearrangement joins TRBV24-1 to TRBJ2-7; D possibly matches TRBD1 or TRBD2 (6 bases each). The J call may be mistaken, given a closer DNA end match to TRBJ2-1. The germline CDR1 and CDR2 sequences are KGHDR and SFDVKD. This CDR3 has 13 amino acids.

The chain is built from TRBV7-9 and TRBJ1-6; D is uncertain. V was clipped by 5 bases and J by 5 bases, with 13 bases between them. The CDR3 covers 15 residues. Germline values: CDR1 SEHNR, CDR2 FQNEAQ (reference sequence). The CDR3 loop is CASSPRSADNSPLHF. In DNA, the CDR3 is TGTGCCAGCAGCCCAAGGTCAGCCGATAATTCACCCCTCCACTTT.

The genes are TRBV7-2 and TRBJ1-2, with a weak D call TRBD2 (6 bases). The end of the DNA is better explained by TRBJ2-7, so the J call may be wrong. This CDR3 comprises 14 residues. From germline, CDR1 is SGHTA and CDR2 FQGNSA. CDR3 coding DNA: TGTGCCAGCAGCCGTTCTCCCGGGGGAGACGAGCAGTACTTC. Amino acids: CASSRSPGGDEQYF.

This clonotype appeared a few times. This may come from a read error, since a much larger clone is one base off. The rearrangement uses TRBV5-5 and TRBJ2-7; 9 nucleotides match TRBD1. The V segment lost 5 bases and the J segment 6 bases; nucleotides outside the gene matches: 3. The V gene's germline CDR1 is SGHKS and CDR2 YYEKEE (reference sequence). This CDR3 is built from 12 residues. As DNA, the CDR3 is TGTGCCAGCAGTGGGACAGGGCTCGAGCAGTACTTC. It is translated as CASSGTGLEQYF.

The chain links TRBV20-1 to TRBJ1-1; D not certain. Germline CDR1 is DFQATT and CDR2 is SNEGSKA (reference sequence). The CDR3 spans 13 residues. The V gene lost 3 bases and the J gene lost 9 bases, with 17 bases spanning the gap. As DNA, the CDR3 is TGCAGTGCTAGGAGACAAGGGAACACACAAGCTTTCTTT. This gives the protein CSARRQGNTQAFF.